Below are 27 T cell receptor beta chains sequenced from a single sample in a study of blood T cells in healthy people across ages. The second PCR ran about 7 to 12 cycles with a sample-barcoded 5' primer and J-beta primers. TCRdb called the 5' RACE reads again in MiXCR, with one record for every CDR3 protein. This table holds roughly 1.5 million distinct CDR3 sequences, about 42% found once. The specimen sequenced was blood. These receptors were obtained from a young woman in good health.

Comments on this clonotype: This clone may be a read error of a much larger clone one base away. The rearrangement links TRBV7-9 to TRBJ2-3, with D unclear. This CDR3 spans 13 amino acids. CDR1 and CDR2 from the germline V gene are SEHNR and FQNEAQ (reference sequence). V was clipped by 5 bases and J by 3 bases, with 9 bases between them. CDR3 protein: CASSVELTDTQYF. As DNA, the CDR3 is TGTGCCAGCAGCGTAGAATTGACAGATACGCAGTATTTT.

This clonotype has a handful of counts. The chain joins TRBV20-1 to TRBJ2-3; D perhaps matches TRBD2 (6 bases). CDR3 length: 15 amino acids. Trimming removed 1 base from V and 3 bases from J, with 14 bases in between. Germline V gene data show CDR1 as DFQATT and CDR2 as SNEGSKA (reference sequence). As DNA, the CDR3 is TGCAGTGCTAGAGCGTCTAGCGAGAATACAGATACGCAGTATTTT. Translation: CSARASSENTDTQYF.

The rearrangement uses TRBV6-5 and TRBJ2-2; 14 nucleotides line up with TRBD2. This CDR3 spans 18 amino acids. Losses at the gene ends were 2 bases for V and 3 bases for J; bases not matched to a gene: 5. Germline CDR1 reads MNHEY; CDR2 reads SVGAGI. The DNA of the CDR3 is TGTGCCAGCAGTTACCTTGGACTAGCGGGGGGCTACACCGGGGAGCTGTTTTTT. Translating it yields CASSYLGLAGGYTGELFF.

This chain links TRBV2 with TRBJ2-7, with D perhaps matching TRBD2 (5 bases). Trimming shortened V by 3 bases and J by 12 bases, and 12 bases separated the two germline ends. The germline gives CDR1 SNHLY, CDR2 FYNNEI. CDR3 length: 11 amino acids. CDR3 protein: CASSESRGLYF. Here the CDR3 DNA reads TGTGCCAGCAGTGAGAGTCGGGGTCTGTACTTC.

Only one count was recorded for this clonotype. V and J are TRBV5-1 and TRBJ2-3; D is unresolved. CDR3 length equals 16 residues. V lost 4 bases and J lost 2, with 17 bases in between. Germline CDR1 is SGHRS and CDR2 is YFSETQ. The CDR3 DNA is TGCGCCAGCAGCGCGGCGCTGGCCACCTCCACAGATACGCAGTATTTT. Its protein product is CASSAALATSTDTQYF.

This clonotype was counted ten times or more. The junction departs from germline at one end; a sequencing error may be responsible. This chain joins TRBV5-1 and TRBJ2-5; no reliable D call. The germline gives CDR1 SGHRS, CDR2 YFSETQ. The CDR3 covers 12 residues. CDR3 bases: TGTGCCAGCAGCTTAGACCAAGAGACCCAGTACTTC. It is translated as CASSLDQETQYF. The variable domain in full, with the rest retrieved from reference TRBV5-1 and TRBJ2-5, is KAGVTQTPRYLIKTRGQQVTLSCSPISGHRSVSWYQQTPGQGLQFLFEYFSETQRNKGNFPGRFSGRQFSNSRSEMNVSTLELGDSALYLCASSLDQETQYFGPGTRLLVL.

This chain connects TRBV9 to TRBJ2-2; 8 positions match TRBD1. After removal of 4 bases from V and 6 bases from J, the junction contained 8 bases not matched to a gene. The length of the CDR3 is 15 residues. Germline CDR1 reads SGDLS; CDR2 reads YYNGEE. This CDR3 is CASSSKTGVAGELFF. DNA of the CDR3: TGTGCCAGCAGCTCAAAGACAGGGGTGGCCGGGGAGCTGTTTTTT.

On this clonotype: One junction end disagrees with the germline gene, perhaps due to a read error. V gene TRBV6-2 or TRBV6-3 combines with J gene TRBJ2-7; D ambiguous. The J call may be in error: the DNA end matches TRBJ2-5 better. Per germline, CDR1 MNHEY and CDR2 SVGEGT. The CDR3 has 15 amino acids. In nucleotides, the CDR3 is TGTGCCAGCAGTCACTCCGACGGCCCGACGGGGACCCAGTACTTC. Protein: CASSHSDGPTGTQYF.

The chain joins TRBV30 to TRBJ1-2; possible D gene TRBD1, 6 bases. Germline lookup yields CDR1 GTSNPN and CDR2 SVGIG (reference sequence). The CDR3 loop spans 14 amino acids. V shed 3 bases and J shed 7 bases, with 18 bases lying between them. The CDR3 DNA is TGTGCCTGGAGGACCCTACGGGGGCAAGGTGGCTACACCTTC. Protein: CAWRTLRGQGGYTF.

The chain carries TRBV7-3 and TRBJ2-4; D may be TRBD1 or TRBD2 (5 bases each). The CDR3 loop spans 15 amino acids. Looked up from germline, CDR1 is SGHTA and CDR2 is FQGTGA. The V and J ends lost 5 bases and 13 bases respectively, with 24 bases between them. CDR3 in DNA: TGTGCCAGCAGCCCTAATGGGCCGGGGCTGGATGAGCAGTACTTC. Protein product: CASSPNGPGLDEQYF.

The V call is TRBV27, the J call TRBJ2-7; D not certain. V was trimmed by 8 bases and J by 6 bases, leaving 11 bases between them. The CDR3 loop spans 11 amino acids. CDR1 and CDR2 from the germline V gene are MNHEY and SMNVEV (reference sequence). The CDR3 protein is CASGPPVEQYF. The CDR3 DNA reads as TGTGCCAGCGGACCGCCCGTCGAGCAGTACTTC.

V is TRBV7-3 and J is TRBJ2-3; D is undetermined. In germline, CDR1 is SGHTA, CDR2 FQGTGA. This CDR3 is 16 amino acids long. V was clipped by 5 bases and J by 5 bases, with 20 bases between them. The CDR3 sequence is CASSPGRWGTEDTQYF. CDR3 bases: TGTGCCAGCAGCCCCGGACGGTGGGGTACGGAAGATACGCAGTATTTT.

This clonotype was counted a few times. The chain's CDR3 is CASSLGTGGNYNEQFF. CDR3 DNA sequence: TGTGCCAGCAGTTTGGGGACAGGGGGCAACTACAATGAGCAGTTCTTC. The J gene is TRBJ2-1, the V gene TRBV27, with TRBD1 matching over 12 bases. The germline V gene has CDR1 MNHEY and CDR2 SMNVEV (reference sequence). The CDR3 sequence is 16 residues long. The V and J ends lost 3 bases and 3 bases, in that order; junction bases with no gene match: 3.

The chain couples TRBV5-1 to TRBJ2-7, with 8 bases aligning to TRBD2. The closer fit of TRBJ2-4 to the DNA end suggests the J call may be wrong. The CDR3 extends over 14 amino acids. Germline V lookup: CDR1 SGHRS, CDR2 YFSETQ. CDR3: CASSLAGDENIQYF. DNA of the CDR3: TGCGCCAGCAGCTTAGCGGGAGATGAAAACATTCAGTACTTC.

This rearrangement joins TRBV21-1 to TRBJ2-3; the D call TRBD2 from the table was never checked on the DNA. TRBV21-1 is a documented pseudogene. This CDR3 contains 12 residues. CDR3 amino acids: CALGRGTDTQYF. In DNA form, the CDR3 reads TGTGCTTTAGGGAGGGGCACAGATACGCAGTATTTT.

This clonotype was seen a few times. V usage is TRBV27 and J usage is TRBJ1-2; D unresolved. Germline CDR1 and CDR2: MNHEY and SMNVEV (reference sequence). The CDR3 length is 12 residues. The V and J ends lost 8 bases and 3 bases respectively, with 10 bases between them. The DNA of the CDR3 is TGTGCCAGCGGCCGGTCCTACTATGGCTACACCTTC. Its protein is CASGRSYYGYTF.

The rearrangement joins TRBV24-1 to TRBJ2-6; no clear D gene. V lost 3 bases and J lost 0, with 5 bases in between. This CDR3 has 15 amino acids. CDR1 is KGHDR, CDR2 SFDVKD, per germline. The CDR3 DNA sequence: TGTGCCACCAGTGATGGGCCCTCTGGGGCCAACGTCCTGACTTTC. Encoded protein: CATSDGPSGANVLTF.

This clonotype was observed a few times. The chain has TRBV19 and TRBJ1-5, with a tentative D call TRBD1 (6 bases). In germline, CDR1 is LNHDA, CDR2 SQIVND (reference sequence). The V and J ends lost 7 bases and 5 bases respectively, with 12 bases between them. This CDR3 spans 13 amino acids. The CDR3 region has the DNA TGTGCCAGTATCCCGGCAGGGGATCAGCCCCAGCATTTT. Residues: CASIPAGDQPQHF.

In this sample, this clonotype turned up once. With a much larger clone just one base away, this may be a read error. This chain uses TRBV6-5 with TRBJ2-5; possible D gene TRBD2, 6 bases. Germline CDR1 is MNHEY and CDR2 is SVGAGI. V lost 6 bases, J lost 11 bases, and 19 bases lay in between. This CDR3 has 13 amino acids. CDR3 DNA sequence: TGTGCCAGCAGACTAGGACTACACAGTGAGCAGTACTTC. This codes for CASRLGLHSEQYF.

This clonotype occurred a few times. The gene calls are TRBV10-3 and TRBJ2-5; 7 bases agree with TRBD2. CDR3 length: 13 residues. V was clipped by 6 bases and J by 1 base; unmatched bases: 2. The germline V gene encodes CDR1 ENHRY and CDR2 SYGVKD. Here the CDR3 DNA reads TGTGCCATCAGCACTAGCGTCCAAGAGACCCAGTACTTC. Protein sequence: CAISTSVQETQYF.

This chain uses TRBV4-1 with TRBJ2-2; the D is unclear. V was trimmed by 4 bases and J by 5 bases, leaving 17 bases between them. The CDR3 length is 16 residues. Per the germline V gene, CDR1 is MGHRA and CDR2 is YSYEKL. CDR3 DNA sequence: TGCGCCAGCAGCCCCCTCTCAAATACTGGAACCGGGGAGCTGTTTTTT. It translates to CASSPLSNTGTGELFF.

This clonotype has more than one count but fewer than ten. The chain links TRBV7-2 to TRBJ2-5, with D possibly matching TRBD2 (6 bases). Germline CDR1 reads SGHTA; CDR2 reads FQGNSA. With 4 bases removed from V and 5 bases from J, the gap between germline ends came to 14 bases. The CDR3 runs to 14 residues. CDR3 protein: CASSSGRGKETQYF. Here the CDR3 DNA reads TGTGCCAGCAGCTCCGGGAGAGGGAAGGAGACCCAGTACTTC.

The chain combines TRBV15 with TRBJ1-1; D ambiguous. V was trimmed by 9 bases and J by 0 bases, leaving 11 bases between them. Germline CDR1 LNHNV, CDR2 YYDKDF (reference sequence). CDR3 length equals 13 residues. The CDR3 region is CATGGEMNTEAFF. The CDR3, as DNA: TGTGCCACGGGAGGAGAGATGAACACTGAAGCTTTCTTT.

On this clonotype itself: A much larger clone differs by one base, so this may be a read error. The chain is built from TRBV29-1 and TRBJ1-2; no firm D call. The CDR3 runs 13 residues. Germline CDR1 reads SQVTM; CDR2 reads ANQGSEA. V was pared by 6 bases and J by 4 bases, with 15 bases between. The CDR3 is CSVGTLSGYGYTF. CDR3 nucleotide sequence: TGCAGCGTCGGCACCTTATCCGGCTATGGCTACACCTTC.

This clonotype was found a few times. The CDR3 loop is CASSVAGGQGTEAFF. CDR3 coding DNA: TGTGCCAGCAGCGTAGCTGGGGGGCAAGGTACTGAAGCTTTCTTT. The rearrangement uses TRBV9 and TRBJ1-1; possible D gene TRBD1, 6 bases. The germline V gene has CDR1 SGDLS and CDR2 YYNGEE. V lost 0 bases, J lost 5 bases, and 14 bases lay in between. This CDR3 spans 15 amino acids.

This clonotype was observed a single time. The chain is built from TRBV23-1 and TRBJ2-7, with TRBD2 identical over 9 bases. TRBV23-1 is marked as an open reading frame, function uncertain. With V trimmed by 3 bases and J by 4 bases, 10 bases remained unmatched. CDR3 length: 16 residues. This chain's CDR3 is CASSQFGLAIVYEQYF. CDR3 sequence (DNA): TGCGCCAGCAGTCAGTTCGGACTAGCGATAGTGTACGAGCAGTACTTC.

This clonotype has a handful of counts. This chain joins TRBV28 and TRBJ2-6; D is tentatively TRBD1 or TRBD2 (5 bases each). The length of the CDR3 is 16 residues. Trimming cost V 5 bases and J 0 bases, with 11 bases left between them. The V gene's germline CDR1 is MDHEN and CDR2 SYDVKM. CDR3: CASSPGTISGANVLTF. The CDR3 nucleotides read TGTGCCAGCAGTCCAGGGACCATCTCTGGGGCCAACGTCCTGACTTTC.